The clone carrying this TCR beta chain was seen many times. Antigen unknown. Researchers isolated at least 7 million PBMCs per sample. Germline trimming cut 2 bases from V and 2 bases from J; bases unmatched to any gene: 8. CDR1 and CDR2 (germline): MNHEY, SMNVEV (reference sequence). The CDR3 contains 16 residues. This sample stems from a study of blood T cells in healthy people across ages. Study-wide findings and caveats: Per million T cells, TCR beta diversity dropped about linearly as age rose.

The authors ran a second PCR of roughly 6 to 11 cycles using a sample-barcoded 5' primer and a J-beta primer mix. TCRdb reanalysed the 5' RACE reads using MiXCR and keeps one entry per CDR3 protein. The data hold 380,000 or so distinct CDR3 sequences, with approximately 47% observed a single time. V gene TRBV27 combines with J gene TRBJ2-5; 7 nucleotides agree with TRBD1. The sample consisted of blood. The receptor's source is a man between 60 and 75 years old in good health. CDR3 region: CASSLPTGQQQETQYF. DNA of the CDR3: TGTGCCAGCAGTTTACCAACGGGACAGCAACAAGAGACCCAGTACTTC.